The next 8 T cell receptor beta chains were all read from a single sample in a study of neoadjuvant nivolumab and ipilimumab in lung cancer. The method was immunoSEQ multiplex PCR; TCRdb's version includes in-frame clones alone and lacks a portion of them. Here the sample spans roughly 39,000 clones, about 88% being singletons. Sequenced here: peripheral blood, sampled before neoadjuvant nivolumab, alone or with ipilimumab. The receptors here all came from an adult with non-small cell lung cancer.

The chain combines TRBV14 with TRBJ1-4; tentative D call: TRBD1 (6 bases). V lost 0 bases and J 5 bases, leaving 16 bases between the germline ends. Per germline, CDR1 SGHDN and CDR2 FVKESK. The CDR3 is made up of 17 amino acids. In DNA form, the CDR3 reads TGTGCCAGCAGCCAAGATCTTATACAGGGAAGGAATGAAAAACTGTTTTTT. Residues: CASSQDLIQGRNEKLFF.

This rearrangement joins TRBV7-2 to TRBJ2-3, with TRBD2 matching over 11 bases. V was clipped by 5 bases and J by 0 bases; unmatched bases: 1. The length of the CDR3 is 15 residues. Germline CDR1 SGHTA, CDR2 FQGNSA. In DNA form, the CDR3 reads TGTGCCAGCAGCCGGACTAGCGGGAGCACAGATACGCAGTATTTT. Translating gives CASSRTSGSTDTQYF.

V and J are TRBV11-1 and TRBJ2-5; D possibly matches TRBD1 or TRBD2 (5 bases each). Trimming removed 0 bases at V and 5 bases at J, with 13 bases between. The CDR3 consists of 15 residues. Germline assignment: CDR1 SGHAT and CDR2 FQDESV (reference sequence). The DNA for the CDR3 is TGTGCCAGCAGCTTAGCGCTGGGACGCCACGAGACCCAGTACTTC. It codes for CASSLALGRHETQYF.

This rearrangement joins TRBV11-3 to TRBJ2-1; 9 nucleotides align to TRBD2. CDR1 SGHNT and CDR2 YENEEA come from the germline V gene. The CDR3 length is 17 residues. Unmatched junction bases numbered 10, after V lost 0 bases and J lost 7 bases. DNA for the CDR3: TGTGCCAGCAGCTTAGATGGTCCGACTAGCGGTCTAAATGAGCAGTTCTTC. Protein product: CASSLDGPTSGLNEQFF.

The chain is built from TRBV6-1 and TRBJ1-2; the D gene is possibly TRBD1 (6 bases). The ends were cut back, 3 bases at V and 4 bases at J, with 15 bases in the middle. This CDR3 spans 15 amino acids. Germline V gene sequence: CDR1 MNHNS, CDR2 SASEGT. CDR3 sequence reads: CASSDLQGRSYGYTF. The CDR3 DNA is TGTGCCAGCAGTGACCTTCAGGGGAGGAGCTATGGCTACACCTTC.

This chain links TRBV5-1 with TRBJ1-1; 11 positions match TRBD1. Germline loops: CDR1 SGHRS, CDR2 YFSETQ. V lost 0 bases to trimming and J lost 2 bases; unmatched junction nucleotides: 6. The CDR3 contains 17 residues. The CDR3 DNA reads TGCGCCAGCAGCTTGGTGGGACAGGGGGGAGGAAACACTGAAGCTTTCTTT. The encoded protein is CASSLVGQGGGNTEAFF.

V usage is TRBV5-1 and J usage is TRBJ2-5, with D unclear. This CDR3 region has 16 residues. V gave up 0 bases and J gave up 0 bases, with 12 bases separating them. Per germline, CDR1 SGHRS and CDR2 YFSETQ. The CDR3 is CASSLDRPRYQETQYF. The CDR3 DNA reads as TGCGCCAGCAGCTTGGATAGGCCGCGGTACCAAGAGACCCAGTACTTC. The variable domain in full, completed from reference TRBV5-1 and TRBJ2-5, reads KAGVTQTPRYLIKTRGQQVTLSCSPISGHRSVSWYQQTPGQGLQFLFEYFSETQRNKGNFPGRFSGRQFSNSRSEMNVSTLELGDSALYLCASSLDRPRYQETQYFGPGTRLLVL.

Here the CDR3 reads CASSVRGRDIQYF. CDR3 nucleotides: TGTGCCAGCAGCGTCAGGGGGCGTGACATTCAGTACTTC. The chain has TRBV7-9 and TRBJ2-4; 8 bases map to TRBD1. CDR1 is SEHNR, CDR2 FQNEAQ, per germline (reference sequence). With 5 bases clipped from V and 8 bases from J, the junction kept 5 bases outside the gene matches. The CDR3 has 13 residues.